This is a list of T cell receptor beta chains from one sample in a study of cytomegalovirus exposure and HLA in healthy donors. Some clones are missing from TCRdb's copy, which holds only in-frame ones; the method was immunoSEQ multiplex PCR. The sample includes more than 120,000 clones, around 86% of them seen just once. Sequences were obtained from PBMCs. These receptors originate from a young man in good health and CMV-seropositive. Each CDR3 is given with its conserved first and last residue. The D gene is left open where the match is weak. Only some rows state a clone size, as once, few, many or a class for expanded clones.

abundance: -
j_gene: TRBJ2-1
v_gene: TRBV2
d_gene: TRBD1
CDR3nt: TGTGCCAGCAGCGAGACAGGGGGCGCCTTCAATGAGCAGTTCTTC
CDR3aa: CASSETGGAFNEQFF

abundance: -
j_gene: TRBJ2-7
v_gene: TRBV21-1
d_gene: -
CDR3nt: TGTGCCAGCAGCAAAAACGAGAAACAGACCGCCTACGAGCAGTACTTC
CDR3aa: CASSKNEKQTAYEQYF

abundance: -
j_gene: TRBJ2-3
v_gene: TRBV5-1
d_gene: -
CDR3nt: TGCGCCAGCAGCTTGGCTGGGGGCTGGGTCTCAGATACGCAGTATTTT
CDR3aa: CASSLAGGWVSDTQYF

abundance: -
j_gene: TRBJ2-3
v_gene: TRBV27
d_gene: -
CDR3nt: TGTGCCAGCAACGACAGACGAAGCACAGATACGCAGTATTTT
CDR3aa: CASNDRRSTDTQYF

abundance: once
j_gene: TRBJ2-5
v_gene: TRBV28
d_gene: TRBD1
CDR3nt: TGTGCCAGCAGTTTCATGGACAGGCAAGAGACCCAGTACTTC
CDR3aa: CASSFMDRQETQYF

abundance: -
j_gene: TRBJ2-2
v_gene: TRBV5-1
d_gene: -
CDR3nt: TGCGCCAGCAGCTCGGGAGATGTAACCGGGGAGCTGTTTTTT
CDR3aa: CASSSGDVTGELFF

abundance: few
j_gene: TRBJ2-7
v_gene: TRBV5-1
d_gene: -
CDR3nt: TGCGCCAGCAGCTTGGACTTGTACGAGCAGTACTTC
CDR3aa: CASSLDLYEQYF

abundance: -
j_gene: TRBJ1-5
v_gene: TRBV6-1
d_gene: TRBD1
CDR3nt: TGTGCCAGCAGCGTGACAGGGGGTAATCAGCCCCAGCATTTT
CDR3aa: CASSVTGGNQPQHF

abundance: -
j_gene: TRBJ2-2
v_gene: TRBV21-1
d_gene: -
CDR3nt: TGTGCCAGCAGCAAAGCGCGGGCGGGCCTGAACACCGGGGAGCTGTTTTTT
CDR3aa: CASSKARAGLNTGELFF

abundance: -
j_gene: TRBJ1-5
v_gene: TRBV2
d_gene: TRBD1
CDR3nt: TGTGCCAGCAGTGAAGTAACAGGGGCGAATCAGCCCCAGCATTTT
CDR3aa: CASSEVTGANQPQHF

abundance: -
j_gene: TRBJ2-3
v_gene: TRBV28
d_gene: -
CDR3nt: TGTGCCAGCCGGGGACATCAGACAGATACGCAGTATTTT
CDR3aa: CASRGHQTDTQYF